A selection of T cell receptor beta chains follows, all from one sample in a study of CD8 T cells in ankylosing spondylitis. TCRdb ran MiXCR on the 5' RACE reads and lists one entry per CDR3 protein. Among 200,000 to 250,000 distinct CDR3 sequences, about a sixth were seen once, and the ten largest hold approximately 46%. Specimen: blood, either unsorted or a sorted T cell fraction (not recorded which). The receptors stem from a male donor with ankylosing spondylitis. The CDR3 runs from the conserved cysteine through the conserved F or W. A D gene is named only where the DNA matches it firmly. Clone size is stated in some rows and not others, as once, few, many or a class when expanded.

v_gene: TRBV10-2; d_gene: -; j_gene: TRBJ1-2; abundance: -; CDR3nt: TGCGCCAGCAGTGATAGTGCCTATGGCTACACCTTC; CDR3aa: CASSDSAYGYTF
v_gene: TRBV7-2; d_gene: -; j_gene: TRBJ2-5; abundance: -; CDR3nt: TGTGCCAGCAGCTTAGTGGCAGGGGGGGGAGAGACCCAGTACTTC; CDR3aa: CASSLVAGGGETQYF
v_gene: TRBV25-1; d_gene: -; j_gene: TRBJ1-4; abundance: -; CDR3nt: TGTGCCAGCAGTGAATTCGAAAAACTGTTTTTT; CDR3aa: CASSEFEKLFF
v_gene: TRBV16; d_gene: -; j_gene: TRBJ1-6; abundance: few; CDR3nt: TGTGCCAGCAGCCTGGCGGACGGGTCACCCCTCCACTTT; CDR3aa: CASSLADGSPLHF
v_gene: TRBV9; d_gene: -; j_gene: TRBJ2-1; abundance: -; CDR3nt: TGTGCCAGCAGCCTGCTAAGCGCCTCCTACAATGAGCAGTTCTTC; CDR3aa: CASSLLSASYNEQFF
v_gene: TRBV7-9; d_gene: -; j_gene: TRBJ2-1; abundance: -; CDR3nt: TGTGCCAGCAGCTTCGATAGTGGGATTTACAATGAGCAGTTCTTC; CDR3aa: CASSFDSGIYNEQFF
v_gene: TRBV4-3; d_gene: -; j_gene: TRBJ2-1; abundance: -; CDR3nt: TGCGCCAGCAGCCAAGAGAGCGAGACTAGGCTCCTCTTC; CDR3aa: CASSQESETRLLF
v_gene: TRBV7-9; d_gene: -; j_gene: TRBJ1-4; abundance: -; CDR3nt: TGTGCCAGCAGCTACGCCGAAAAACTGTTTTTT; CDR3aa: CASSYAEKLFF
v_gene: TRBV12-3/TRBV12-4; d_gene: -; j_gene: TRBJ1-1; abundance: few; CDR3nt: TGTGCCAGCAGTTTTACCCAAGGCCCCGACTCTGAAGCTTTCTTT; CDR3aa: CASSFTQGPDSEAFF
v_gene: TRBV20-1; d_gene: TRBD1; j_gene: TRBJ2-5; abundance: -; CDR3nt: TGCAGTGCTAGCCCCCCTCAGGGGGAAGAGACCCAGTACTTC; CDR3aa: CSASPPQGEETQYF
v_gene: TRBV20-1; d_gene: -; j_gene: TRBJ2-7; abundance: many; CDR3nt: TGCAGTGCTAGATTGGATTACGAGCAGTACTTC; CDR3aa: CSARLDYEQYF
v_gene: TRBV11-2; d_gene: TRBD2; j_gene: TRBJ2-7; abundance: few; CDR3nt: TGTGCCAGCAGCTTAGCTGGGGAGGGGCCGTACTACGAGCAGTACTTC; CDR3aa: CASSLAGEGPYYEQYF
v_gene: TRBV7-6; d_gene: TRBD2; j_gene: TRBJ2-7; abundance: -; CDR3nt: TGTGCCAGCAGCGACTCGGGGGGCTACGAGCAGTACTTC; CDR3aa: CASSDSGGYEQYF
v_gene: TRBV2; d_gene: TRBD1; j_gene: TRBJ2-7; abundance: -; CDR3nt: TGTGCCAGCAGGAAAAAAACTGGGACAGCCACCTACGAGCAGTACTTC; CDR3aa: CASRKKTGTATYEQYF
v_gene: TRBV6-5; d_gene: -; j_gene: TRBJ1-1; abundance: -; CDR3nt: TGTGCCAGCAGTTTGCGGTGGGACACTGAAGCTTTCTTT; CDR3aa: CASSLRWDTEAFF
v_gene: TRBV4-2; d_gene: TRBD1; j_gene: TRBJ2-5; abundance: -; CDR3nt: TGTGCCAGCAGCCGTTGGACAGGCCAAGAGACCCAGTACTTC; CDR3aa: CASSRWTGQETQYF
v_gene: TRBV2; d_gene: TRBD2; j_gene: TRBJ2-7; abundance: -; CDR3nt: TGTGCCAGCAGTCGGACTAGCGGGTCCTCCTACGAGCAGTACTTC; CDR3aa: CASSRTSGSSYEQYF
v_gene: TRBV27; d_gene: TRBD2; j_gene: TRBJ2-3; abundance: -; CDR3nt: TGTGCCAGCTGCCTAGCGGGGTCCACAGATACGCAGTATTTT; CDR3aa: CASCLAGSTDTQYF
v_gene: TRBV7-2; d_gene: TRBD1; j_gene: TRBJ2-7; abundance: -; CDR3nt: TGTGCCAGCAGACAGACAGGGGGCTTTAACGAGCAGTACTTC; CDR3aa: CASRQTGGFNEQYF
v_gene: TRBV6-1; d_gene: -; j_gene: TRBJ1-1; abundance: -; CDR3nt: TGTGCCACCTTGTCAGCGCGTGCCAGCACGTTAGAAGCTTTCTTT; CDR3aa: CATLSARASTLEAFF
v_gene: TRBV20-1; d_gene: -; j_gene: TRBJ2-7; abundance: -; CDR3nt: TGCAGTGCTAGAGACCGGGACCGTATCCAAGCGGGGTACTTC; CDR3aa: CSARDRDRIQAGYF
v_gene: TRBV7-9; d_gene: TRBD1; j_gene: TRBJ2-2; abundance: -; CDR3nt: TGTGCCAGCAGCGCCTGGACAGGGGACACCGGGGAGCTGTTTTTT; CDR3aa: CASSAWTGDTGELFF